This T cell receptor (beta chain) was documented in a study of radiation and T cells in renal cell carcinoma. Study context: Nephrectomy followed 15 Gy stereotactic body radiation by 4 weeks.

The sample's time point: baseline pretreatment blood. Treatment reported: 15 Gy SBRT to primary tumor, nephrectomy 4 weeks later. Study outcomes and limitations: Baseline intratumoral clonotype presence is unknown without pretreatment biopsies.

CDR1 is DFQATT and CDR2 is SNEGSKA in the germline V gene (reference sequence). The V gene end was trimmed by 3 bases and the J gene end by 10 bases; junction bases not matched to a gene: 3. The CDR3 contains 11 residues. Notes on this clone: As yet, its antigen is unknown.

Clones were sequenced by immunoSEQ multiplex PCR, and TCRdb holds only the in-frame ones, with some missing. The table includes approximately 90,000 clones, 80% to 90% detected once. This receptor was taken from a man in his forties or fifties with renal cell carcinoma. The chain combines TRBV20-1 with TRBJ2-1; 7 bases agree with TRBD2. The source was blood, collected from a patient whose treatment included radiotherapy and nephrectomy. The chain's CDR3 is CSASTGGEQFF. The CDR3 nucleotides read TGCAGTGCTAGTACCGGGGGGGAGCAGTTCTTC.